What follows are 19 T cell receptor beta chains derived from one specimen sequenced in a study of shared clonotypes between healthy human individuals. The data were produced by immunoSEQ multiplex PCR, yet TCRdb's version contains in-frame clones alone and is incomplete. This table has roughly 1,500,000 clones, about 98.5% appearing once. The sample consisted of naive CD4+ T cells sorted from blood. The subset denotes: CD45RA+ positively selected. The source of these receptors is a man aged 30 to 39 in good health.

Worth noting for this clone: Only one base separates this from a far larger clonotype, so it likely reflects a read error. V and J are TRBV14 and TRBJ1-1; no reliable D call. Germline V gene sequence: CDR1 SGHDN, CDR2 FVKESK. This CDR3 is built from 13 residues. V was pared by 4 bases and J by 1 base, with 7 bases between. CDR3 DNA sequence: TGTGCCAGCAGCCCCCAACGGAACACTGAAGCTTTCTTT. Residues: CASSPQRNTEAFF.

CDR3: CASKSPGAVSYEQYF. The CDR3 DNA reads as TGTGCCAGCAAATCCCCGGGGGCTGTTTCCTACGAGCAGTACTTC. The V call is TRBV28, the J call TRBJ2-7; perhaps D is TRBD1 or TRBD2 (6 bases each). From germline, CDR1 is MDHEN and CDR2 SYDVKM. CDR3 length: 15 amino acids. Trimming cost V 7 bases and J 1 base, with 17 bases left between them. The complete variable domain, with remaining parts taken from reference TRBV28 and TRBJ2-7, reads DVKVTQSSRYLVKRTGEKVFLECVQDMDHENMFWYRQDPGLGLRLIYFSYDVKMKEKGDIPEGYSVSREKKERFSLILESASTNQTSMYLCASKSPGAVSYEQYFGPGTRLTVT.

The chain couples TRBV2 to TRBJ2-5; D might be TRBD1 (5 bases). The germline V and J ends were trimmed by 5 bases and 11 bases, with 18 bases remaining between them. The CDR3 sequence is 13 residues long. CDR1 is SNHLY and CDR2 is FYNNEI in the germline V gene. The CDR3 loop is CASSLPGLAEQYF. CDR3 bases: TGTGCCAGCAGTCTCCCAGGGTTAGCTGAGCAGTACTTC.

The chain carries TRBV28 and TRBJ2-3; TRBD2 aligns across 11 bases. The germline gives CDR1 MDHEN, CDR2 SYDVKM. J gave up 3 bases and V 8 bases, and 7 bases lay outside the gene matches. This CDR3 contains 15 residues. CDR3 residues: CASLTSGTTTDTQYF. The CDR3 nucleotides are TGTGCCAGCTTGACTAGCGGGACTACGACAGATACGCAGTATTTT.

V is TRBV27 and J is TRBJ2-7; 8 positions match TRBD2. Germline trimming cut 6 bases from V and 4 bases from J; bases unmatched to any gene: 11. The CDR3 covers 15 residues. Germline assignment: CDR1 MNHEY and CDR2 SMNVEV (reference sequence). The CDR3 DNA follows: TGTGCCAGCAGATTACTCGGGACTAGTGGGTACGAGCAGTACTTC. It specifies CASRLLGTSGYEQYF.

J is TRBJ2-5 and V is TRBV2, with 9 nucleotides matching TRBD1. Per the germline V gene, CDR1 is SNHLY and CDR2 is FYNNEI. This CDR3 is built from 15 residues. V shed 8 bases, J shed 5 bases, and the junction held 12 bases outside the gene matches. CDR3 DNA sequence: TGTGCCAGCCGAATGGACAGGGGCGGAGAGGAGACCCAGTACTTC. Translating gives CASRMDRGGEETQYF.

J is TRBJ1-5 and V is TRBV28; the match to TRBD1 covers 10 bases. Germline CDR1 reads MDHEN; CDR2 reads SYDVKM. The ends lost 3 bases at V and 6 bases at J; junction bases unmatched: 8. The CDR3 extends over 16 amino acids. The CDR3 DNA is TGTGCCAGCAGTTTCGGGGACAGGGGTCTGTCTCAGCCCCAGCATTTT. Translating it yields CASSFGDRGLSQPQHF.

This clone was observed once. This chain uses TRBV29-1 with TRBJ1-3; D is undetermined. This CDR3 has 14 amino acids. Germline assignment: CDR1 SQVTM and CDR2 ANQGSEA. V dropped 4 bases and J dropped 4 bases, with 14 bases sitting between them. In DNA, the CDR3 is TGCAGCGTTGCCTTCAGGTTTTCCGGAAACACCATATATTTT. It is translated as CSVAFRFSGNTIYF.

J is TRBJ2-5 and V is TRBV7-2; D uncertain. CDR3 length: 13 amino acids. Per germline, CDR1 SGHTA and CDR2 FQGNSA. V was cut by 6 bases and J by 4 bases, with 12 bases left in between. For the CDR3, the DNA is TGTGCCAGCAGAGACCTAGTTCGAGAGACCCAGTACTTC. Protein sequence: CASRDLVRETQYF.

The chain couples TRBV11-3 to TRBJ2-1, with D unclear. Trimming removed 0 bases at V and 0 bases at J, with 12 bases between. Germline CDR1 SGHNT, CDR2 YENEEA. This CDR3 has 17 residues. This CDR3 reads CASSLDPPEVSYNEQFF. CDR3 coding DNA: TGTGCCAGCAGCTTAGATCCCCCCGAGGTCTCCTACAATGAGCAGTTCTTC. Variable domain in full (rest from reference TRBV11-3 and TRBJ2-1): EAGVVQSPRYKIIEKKQPVAFWCNPISGHNTLYWYLQNLGQGPELLIRYENEEAVDDSQLPKDRFSAERLKGVDSTLKIQPAELGDSAVYLCASSLDPPEVSYNEQFFGPGTRLTVL.

The chain has TRBV29-1 and TRBJ2-6; D uncertain. The CDR3 contains 18 residues. V was shortened by 1 base and J by 0 bases, with 16 bases between the two germline ends. Germline V lookup: CDR1 SQVTM, CDR2 ANQGSEA. The CDR3: CSVEAIGSMTSGANVLTF. The CDR3 nucleotides are TGCAGCGTTGAAGCCATAGGGTCCATGACCTCTGGGGCCAACGTCCTGACTTTC.

This chain uses TRBV18 with TRBJ1-5; D is ambiguous. The germline V gene encodes CDR1 KGHSH and CDR2 LQKENI. V dropped 5 bases and J dropped 1 base, with 9 bases sitting between them. CDR3 size: 14 residues. CDR3 in amino acids: CASSEDASNQPQHF. The CDR3 DNA follows: TGTGCCAGCTCAGAGGACGCGAGCAATCAGCCCCAGCATTTT. Together with reference TRBV18 and TRBJ1-5, the CDR3 gives the full variable domain: NAGVMQNPRHLVRRRGQEARLRCSPMKGHSHVYWYRQLPEEGLKFMVYLQKENIIDESGMPKERFSAEFPKEGPSILRIQQVVRGDSAAYFCASSEDASNQPQHFGDGTRLSIL.

Concerning this clone itself: This specimen includes other DNA sequences encoding the same CDR3. The V and J genes are TRBV9 and TRBJ2-5; 7 nucleotides agree with TRBD1. The trim removed 0 bases at V and 0 bases at J, leaving 2 bases unmatched. The germline V gene encodes CDR1 SGDLS and CDR2 YYNGEE. CDR3 length: 15 amino acids. CDR3 bases: TGTGCCAGCAGCGTAGGGACAGGAGACCAAGAGACCCAGTACTTC. The encoded protein is CASSVGTGDQETQYF.

The V and J genes are TRBV6-1 and TRBJ2-5; D remains ambiguous. V was shortened by 5 bases and J by 5 bases, with 6 bases between the two germline ends. The CDR3 has 11 amino acids. Germline lookup yields CDR1 MNHNS and CDR2 SASEGT. CDR3 amino acids: CASSLLETQYF. CDR3 DNA sequence: TGTGCCAGCAGTTTACTGGAGACCCAGTACTTC.

The rearrangement links TRBV5-1 to TRBJ1-2, with a possible D match to TRBD1 (5 bases). The CDR3 has 15 amino acids. The germline gives CDR1 SGHRS, CDR2 YFSETQ. Between the trimmed V and J ends, which lost 2 bases and 4 bases, there was a span of 15 bases. This CDR3 is CASSFQTGTSYGYTF. DNA for the CDR3: TGCGCCAGCAGCTTTCAAACCGGGACCTCCTATGGCTACACCTTC.

The chain employs TRBV7-2 and TRBJ2-7; possible D gene TRBD2, 7 bases. There are 17 residues in the CDR3. Germline CDR1 is SGHTA and CDR2 is FQGNSA. V gave up 4 bases and J gave up 0 bases, with 19 bases separating them. The DNA of the CDR3 is TGTGCCAGCAGCTCTAGAGTAGGGGGGACTAACTCCTACGAGCAGTACTTC. Protein sequence: CASSSRVGGTNSYEQYF.

V and J are TRBV5-6 and TRBJ1-4, with 8 bases matching TRBD1. Germline lookup yields CDR1 SGHDT and CDR2 YYEEEE. Trimming took 5 bases from V and 3 from J; bases not matched to a gene: 9. The CDR3 sequence is 16 residues long. CDR3: CASSTGGLLANEKLFF. The DNA of the CDR3 is TGTGCCAGCAGTACAGGGGGTTTGCTTGCTAATGAAAAACTGTTTTTT.

The chain carries TRBV25-1 and TRBJ2-1; D call uncertain. The V and J ends lost 3 bases and 6 bases respectively, with 9 bases between them. The length of the CDR3 is 13 residues. The germline V gene has CDR1 MGHDK and CDR2 SYGVNS. CDR3 amino acids: CASSDMPPNEQFF. The CDR3 region has the DNA TGTGCCAGCAGTGATATGCCCCCCAATGAGCAGTTCTTC.

The V and J genes are TRBV5-1 and TRBJ2-7; 8 bases fit TRBD1. This CDR3 has 15 amino acids. Germline trimming cut 5 bases from V and 2 bases from J; bases unmatched to any gene: 9. CDR1 and CDR2 from the germline V gene are SGHRS and YFSETQ. CDR3 nucleotide sequence: TGCGCCAGCAGACTGTTGACAGGGGTTACCTACGAGCAGTACTTC. Protein product: CASRLLTGVTYEQYF.